The clone carrying this TCR beta chain was observed many times. No antigen is known for it. This specimen belongs to a study of blood T cells in healthy people across ages. Whole-study results and caveats: Per million T cells, TCR beta diversity dropped roughly linearly as age increased.

Researchers report isolating at least 6 million PBMCs per sample. The CDR3 totals 13 residues. CDR1 SGHAT and CDR2 FQNNGV come from the germline V gene. Trimming cost V 0 bases and J 3 bases, with 6 bases left between them. The use of a sample-barcoded 5' primer and a J-beta primer mix characterized a second PCR of about 7 to 12 cycles. Each of the cDNA molecules was tagged by a template-switch adaptor with 12 random nucleotides. All samples gave at least 2.5 million CDR3-containing paired-end reads. TCRdb fed the 5' RACE reads into MiXCR, producing one record per CDR3 protein. The data show roughly 650,000 distinct CDR3 sequences, about 34% seen once.

J is TRBJ2-7 and V is TRBV11-2, with D unresolved. The sequence was obtained from a woman older than 75 in good health. The material sequenced was blood. The CDR3 sequence is CASSLESNYEQYF. The DNA of the CDR3 is TGTGCCAGCAGCTTAGAGTCGAACTACGAGCAGTACTTC. Full variable domain (rest looked up from reference TRBV11-2 and TRBJ2-7): EAGVAQSPRYKIIEKRQSVAFWCNPISGHATLYWYQQILGQGPKLLIQFQNNGVVDDSQLPKDRFSAERLKGVDSTLKIQPAKLEDSAVYLCASSLESNYEQYFGPGTRLTVT.